Detailed here is one T cell receptor (beta chain). What it binds is unknown. These data come from a study of response to subunit inactivated influenza vaccine. Study results and caveats: Each seasonal influenza vaccination recruits few new T cells, the authors suggested.

This CDR3 contains 15 residues. Germline V gives CDR1 LGHDT, CDR2 YNNKEL (reference sequence). V lost 0 bases to trimming and J lost 6 bases, with 13 bases between them. Each CDR3 protein is one row after TCRdb ran MiXCR on the RT-PCR reads. The sample records just over 300,000 distinct CDR3 sequences, 20% to 25% being singletons. This receptor was taken from a man between 50 and 69 years old who received an inactivated influenza vaccine. The rearrangement joins TRBV3-1 to TRBJ2-3; D is unclear. The specimen was PBMCs from blood, collected 21 months after vaccination. The CDR3 bases are TGTGCCAGCAGCCAAGAAAGATACTCCGCCGATACGCAGTATTTT. Amino acids: CASSQERYSADTQYF.